This record covers a single T cell receptor beta chain. Its antigen is still unknown. This specimen comes from a study of OX40 agonist ivuxolimab in advanced cancers. General study points: Expanded peripheral T-cell antigen specificity went undetermined. Among patients with partial responses at 0.1-3.0 mg/kg, clonal expansion was among the lowest. There were also nonresponders showing low normalized T-cell clonal expansion.

Only in-frame clones appear in the TCRdb table, and some are missing; sequencing was by immunoSEQ multiplex PCR. Among approximately 11,000 clones listed, about 82% were seen once. This CDR3 region has 13 residues. Germline lookup yields CDR1 SNHLY and CDR2 FYNNEI. V lost 6 bases to trimming and J lost 2 bases, with 8 bases between them. J is TRBJ2-1 and V is TRBV2; D is ambiguous. Sequenced here: CD4+ or CD8+ T cells sorted from blood, sampled in a trial of the OX40 agonist ivuxolimab. This TCR was recovered from an adult with an advanced solid tumor such as melanoma, head and neck, liver or kidney cancer. The CDR3 region has the DNA TGTGCCAGCAGCAGTGAAACCTACAATGAGCAGTTCTTC. Translation gives CASSSETYNEQFF. Full variable domain (missing parts from reference TRBV2 and TRBJ2-1): EPEVTQTPSHQVTQMGQEVILRCVPISNHLYFYWYRQILGQKVEFLVSFYNNEISEKSEIFDDQFSVERPDGSNFTLKIRSTKLEDSAMYFCASSSETYNEQFFGPGTRLTVL.